This T cell receptor (beta chain) was captured by sequencing in a study of T cells in Graves' hyperthyroidism and ophthalmopathy. Germline V gives CDR1 SGDLS, CDR2 YYNGEE. Trimming took off 0 bases at V and 0 bases at J, with 13 bases between the two ends. The CDR3 covers 17 residues. Study findings and constraints: Appearing also in blood were most of the thyroid clonotypes expanded above 0.001.

Amplified regions were TCR beta CDR3 sequences from RNA transcripts. Using the HTBI primer set, a first-round RT-PCR was run on the TCR CDR3. TCRdb reanalysed the multiplex PCR reads using MiXCR and keeps one entry per CDR3 protein. The table lists about 350,000 distinct CDR3 sequences, around 13% of them singletons. A note on this clonotype: The antigen is not known.

Among the patients, aged 18 to 65, hyperthyroidism was newly diagnosed and had lasted under 2 months. Exclusion followed for patients with uncontrolled infection, other autoimmune disease, pregnancy or lactation. The sequenced sample was blood. The TCR comes from a woman aged 25 to 39 with Graves' hyperthyroidism. This chain joins TRBV9 and TRBJ1-3; D is ambiguous. The CDR3 sequence: CASSVAPYASSGNTIYF. The CDR3 nucleotides read TGTGCCAGCAGCGTAGCGCCATACGCGAGCTCTGGAAACACCATATATTTT.